This passage covers 29 T cell receptor beta chains from one sample sequenced in a study of cytomegalovirus exposure and HLA in healthy donors (dated by TCRdb to about 2017). The method behind the library was the immunoSEQ multiplex PCR assay. The multiplex PCR relied on a mix of 60 forward primers for TCR Vbeta segments and 13 reverse primers for TCR Jbeta segments. The table was pulled from immuneACCESS by TCRdb, which kept in-frame rearrangements only. Such tables lose some clones; where checked, under half of the loss comes from unresolved V genes, and the rest has no known cause. The sample profile shows about 98,000 clones; about three quarters of them were found once. The ten most abundant clones make up roughly 8.8% of the sample. Source material: PBMCs. These receptors were taken from a human donor in good health.

This clone was counted only a few times. The chain has TRBV7-6 and TRBJ2-3; 7 positions match TRBD2. The CDR3 extends over 15 amino acids. With V trimmed by 1 base and J by 1 base, 2 bases remained unmatched. Germline CDR1 reads SGHVS; CDR2 reads FNYEAQ. CDR3 sequence (DNA): TGTGCCAGCAGCTTAGGCGGGGGAGGCACAGATACGCAGTATTTT. As protein: CASSLGGGGTDTQYF.

This clone was counted between two and nine times. The genes are TRBV7-9 and TRBJ1-1; no clear D. Germline V lookup: CDR1 SEHNR, CDR2 FQNEAQ (reference sequence). Trimming stripped 5 bases from V and 4 bases from J, with 11 bases between. This CDR3 is 13 amino acids long. CDR3 DNA sequence: TGTGCCAGCAGCACGAGTTCCGGCACTGAAGCTTTCTTT. It specifies CASSTSSGTEAFF.

This chain joins TRBV5-1 and TRBJ1-1; 8 bases match TRBD1. CDR1 SGHRS and CDR2 YFSETQ come from the germline V gene. The CDR3 loop spans 14 amino acids. The V and J ends lost 5 bases and 1 base, in that order; junction bases with no gene match: 4. The CDR3 loop is CASRNTGGNTEAFF. CDR3 DNA: TGCGCCAGCAGGAATACAGGGGGGAACACTGAAGCTTTCTTT.

DNA of the CDR3: TGTGCCACCCTCCTTAGGTCAGGGACTAGCACAGATACGCAGTATTTT. Its protein is CATLLRSGTSTDTQYF. This sequence joins TRBV10-3 and TRBJ2-3; D is possibly TRBD2 (6 bases). The CDR3 runs to 16 residues. V lost 10 bases and J lost 0, with 20 bases in between. Per germline, CDR1 ENHRY and CDR2 SYGVKD.

This chain joins TRBV2 and TRBJ2-2, with TRBD1 as a possible D gene (6 bases). Germline CDR1 SNHLY, CDR2 FYNNEI. The CDR3 sequence is 15 residues long. The germline V and J ends were trimmed by 6 bases and 7 bases, with 18 bases remaining between them. The CDR3 spells CASRPNRVSVGELFF. In nucleotides, the CDR3 is TGTGCCAGCAGGCCCAACAGGGTTTCAGTCGGGGAGCTGTTTTTT.

This chain joins TRBV29-1 and TRBJ1-2; D may be TRBD1 (6 bases). The CDR3 runs 13 residues. CDR1 is SQVTM and CDR2 is ANQGSEA in the germline V gene. Trimming removed 7 bases from V and 3 bases from J, with 15 bases in between. The CDR3 DNA reads as TGCAGCGCAACTAACGCAGGGGACTATGGCTACACCTTC. Its protein is CSATNAGDYGYTF.

V usage is TRBV25-1 and J usage is TRBJ1-2; D gene ambiguous. CDR3 size: 15 residues. V was trimmed by 2 bases and J by 6 bases, leaving 16 bases between them. The germline CDR1 and CDR2 sequences are MGHDK and SYGVNS. The CDR3 sequence is CASSERWQKLDGYTF. CDR3 DNA sequence: TGTGCCAGCAGTGAAAGGTGGCAGAAGCTAGATGGCTACACCTTC.

Written as DNA, the CDR3 is TGCGCCAGCAGCTCCGGAGGGCTAGCGAACACCGGGGAGCTGTTTTTT. Its protein product is CASSSGGLANTGELFF. This sequence joins TRBV5-1 and TRBJ2-2, with D possibly being TRBD2 (6 bases). Per germline, CDR1 SGHRS and CDR2 YFSETQ. The V and J ends lost 3 bases and 0 bases respectively, with 12 bases between them. The CDR3 has 16 residues. The full variable domain, with the rest looked up from reference TRBV5-1 and TRBJ2-2, is KAGVTQTPRYLIKTRGQQVTLSCSPISGHRSVSWYQQTPGQGLQFLFEYFSETQRNKGNFPGRFSGRQFSNSRSEMNVSTLELGDSALYLCASSSGGLANTGELFFGEGSRLTVL.

V and J are TRBV7-8 and TRBJ2-1, with 11 nucleotides matching TRBD2. The CDR3 has 15 residues. Germline CDR1 reads SGHVS; CDR2 reads FQNEAQ. Losses at the gene ends were 0 bases for V and 10 bases for J; bases not matched to a gene: 5. CDR3 sequence: CASSLAASGRYEQFF. The CDR3 DNA sequence: TGTGCCAGCAGCTTAGCCGCTAGCGGGAGGTACGAGCAGTTCTTC.

This chain uses TRBV6-4 with TRBJ1-5, with 8 nucleotides matching TRBD1. Trimming cost V 6 bases and J 5 bases; bases outside gene matches: 12. There are 16 residues in the CDR3. In germline, CDR1 is MRHNA, CDR2 SNTAGT. This chain's CDR3 is CASRDIIGTGYQPQHF. CDR3 bases: TGTGCCAGCAGAGACATAATAGGGACAGGATATCAGCCCCAGCATTTT.

CDR3 region: CAWSARRDTRNYGYTF. The CDR3 DNA sequence: TGTGCCTGGAGTGCACGCCGGGACACCCGGAACTATGGCTACACCTTC. The gene calls are TRBV30 and TRBJ1-2, with D perhaps TRBD1 (6 bases). Trimming shortened V by 1 base and J by 2 bases, and 17 bases separated the two germline ends. The CDR3 loop spans 16 amino acids. Germline CDR1 is GTSNPN and CDR2 is SVGIG (reference sequence).

V and J are TRBV6-1 and TRBJ1-1; 7 nucleotides agree with TRBD1. CDR1 MNHNS and CDR2 SASEGT come from the germline V gene. The CDR3 is made up of 12 amino acids. The trim removed 6 bases at V and 4 bases at J, leaving 2 bases unmatched. The CDR3 loop reads CASSDRVTEAFF. The CDR3 DNA is TGTGCCAGCAGCGACAGGGTCACTGAAGCTTTCTTT.

This sequence joins TRBV6-4 and TRBJ2-2; maybe TRBD1 (5 bases). Trimming pared 0 bases from V and 5 bases from J, leaving 10 bases between. CDR3 length: 15 amino acids. Germline lookup yields CDR1 MRHNA and CDR2 SNTAGT. CDR3 sequence (DNA): TGTGCCAGCAGTGACTCGGGGCCTTCAACCGGGGAGCTGTTTTTT. Amino acids: CASSDSGPSTGELFF.

The rearrangement links TRBV7-2 to TRBJ2-7, with D maybe TRBD1 (6 bases). Per germline, CDR1 SGHTA and CDR2 FQGNSA. Trimming removed 0 bases from V and 2 bases from J, with 11 bases in between. The CDR3 is 15 residues long. The CDR3 protein is CASSLAPGQPYEQYF. CDR3 DNA: TGTGCCAGCAGCTTAGCGCCGGGACAACCCTACGAGCAGTACTTC.

The CDR3 sequence is CASKRTGGLTEAFF. The CDR3 bases are TGCGCCAGCAAGAGGACAGGGGGTCTAACTGAAGCTTTCTTT. The genes are TRBV5-1 and TRBJ1-1; 10 nucleotides agree with TRBD1. J gave up 5 bases and V 6 bases, and 7 bases lay outside the gene matches. The CDR3 sequence is 14 residues long. The V gene's germline CDR1 is SGHRS and CDR2 YFSETQ.

This clone was seen repeatedly, ten times or more. The genes are TRBV19 and TRBJ1-5; 8 positions agree with TRBD1. CDR3 length: 16 residues. V shed 6 bases and J 1 base; nucleotides not matched to a gene: 8. CDR1 and CDR2 from the germline V gene are LNHDA and SQIVND (reference sequence). CDR3 sequence reads: CASSPTGGISNQPQHF. As DNA, the CDR3 is TGTGCCAGTAGCCCCACAGGGGGAATCAGCAATCAGCCCCAGCATTTT.

A few counts support this clone. The J gene is TRBJ2-2, the V gene TRBV30, with TRBD1 matching 10 bases. The germline gives CDR1 GTSNPN, CDR2 SVGIG (reference sequence). V lost 3 bases and J lost 2; bases outside the gene matches: 0. The CDR3 is 14 amino acids. The CDR3 sequence: CAWRTGGNTGELFF. CDR3 DNA sequence: TGTGCCTGGAGGACAGGGGGCAACACCGGGGAGCTGTTTTTT.

This clone was seen just once. The chain employs TRBV6-1 and TRBJ1-2; weak D call: TRBD1 (5 bases). The V end lost 8 bases, the J end lost 2 bases, and 12 bases lay between the germline ends. The germline CDR1 and CDR2 sequences are MNHNS and SASEGT. This CDR3 has 13 amino acids. The CDR3, as DNA: TGTGCCAGCGGGCAAGGGGTGAACTATGGCTACACCTTC. This translates into CASGQGVNYGYTF.

J is TRBJ2-7 and V is TRBV29-1, with D tentatively TRBD1 (6 bases). V shed 3 bases and J shed 5 bases, with 14 bases lying between them. Per the germline V gene, CDR1 is SQVTM and CDR2 is ANQGSEA. CDR3 size: 13 residues. This chain's CDR3 is CSVDSTGTHEQYF. The CDR3 bases are TGCAGCGTTGATTCAACAGGGACCCACGAGCAGTACTTC.

This clone was found a few times. The chain employs TRBV19 and TRBJ1-1; D uncertain. The CDR3 is 15 amino acids. CDR1 and CDR2 (germline): LNHDA, SQIVND (reference sequence). Deletions cut 4 bases from V and 1 base from J, with 13 bases between. CDR3 DNA: TGTGCCAGTAGTAACACCTATGGAGGGAACACTGAAGCTTTCTTT. Protein product: CASSNTYGGNTEAFF.

The chain combines TRBV5-6 with TRBJ1-6; D call uncertain. The CDR3 runs 14 residues. Germline V gene data show CDR1 as SGHDT and CDR2 as YYEEEE. Deletions cut 1 base from V and 9 bases from J, with 11 bases between. The CDR3 DNA sequence: TGTGCCAGCAGCTTGCCCAGGAATCTTTCACCCCTCCACTTT. As protein: CASSLPRNLSPLHF. Looking up the rest from reference TRBV5-6 and TRBJ1-6 gives the full variable domain: DAGVTQSPTHLIKTRGQQVTLRCSPKSGHDTVSWYQQALGQGPQFIFQYYEEEERQRGNFPDRFSGHQFPNYSSELNVNALLLGDSALYLCASSLPRNLSPLHFGNGTRLTVT.

This clone was detected only a few times. The chain has TRBV5-4 and TRBJ1-2; 7 bases match TRBD1. The CDR3 is 14 residues long. The germline CDR1 and CDR2 sequences are SGHNT and YYREEE (reference sequence). Trimming removed 4 bases from V and 3 bases from J; junction bases left unmatched: 6. CDR3 sequence: CASSQVGQDYGYTF. The DNA of the CDR3 is TGTGCCAGCAGCCAAGTAGGACAGGACTATGGCTACACCTTC.

As concerns this clone: At the DNA level, this CDR3 is encoded by other sequences in the same sample as well. The genes are TRBV5-1 and TRBJ2-1; possibly TRBD2 for D (6 bases). Trimming stripped 0 bases from V and 7 bases from J, with 17 bases between. CDR3 size: 16 residues. CDR1 and CDR2 from the germline V gene are SGHRS and YFSETQ. This CDR3 is CASSLASGGLGNEQFF. In DNA form, the CDR3 reads TGCGCCAGCAGCTTGGCCAGCGGAGGGCTGGGAAATGAGCAGTTCTTC.

V gene TRBV15 combines with J gene TRBJ2-1, with D perhaps matching TRBD1 (5 bases). CDR3 length equals 16 residues. Germline CDR1 reads LNHNV; CDR2 reads YYDKDF (reference sequence). The V end was cut by 2 bases, the J end by 0 bases, with 11 bases between. The CDR3 nucleotides read TGTGCCACCAGCAGAAGTTGGACACACTCCTACAATGAGCAGTTCTTC. Protein product: CATSRSWTHSYNEQFF. Full variable domain (missing parts from reference TRBV15 and TRBJ2-1): DAMVIQNPRYQVTQFGKPVTLSCSQTLNHNVMYWYQQKSSQAPKLLFHYYDKDFNNEADTPDNFQSRRPNTSFCFLDIRSPGLGDTAMYLCATSRSWTHSYNEQFFGPGTRLTVL.

As concerns this clone: An end of the junction does not agree with germline; a read error may underlie this. The CDR3: CASSQGKEGKQYF. Written as DNA, the CDR3 is TGTGCCAGCAGTCAAGGGAAAGAGGGTAAGCAGTACTTC. J is TRBJ2-7 and V is TRBV14, with D perhaps matching TRBD2 (5 bases). The germline V gene has CDR1 SGHDN and CDR2 FVKESK. The CDR3 totals 13 residues.

V is TRBV5-1 and J is TRBJ2-7; TRBD2 matches 15 bases. V lost 7 bases and J lost 6; bases outside the gene matches: 11. The CDR3 totals 16 residues. In germline, CDR1 is SGHRS, CDR2 YFSETQ. The CDR3 region is CASSGTSGGPPPEQYF. CDR3 nucleotide sequence: TGCGCCAGCTCTGGGACTAGCGGGGGGCCCCCGCCCGAGCAGTACTTC.

This chain joins TRBV15 and TRBJ2-2; 9 bases fit TRBD2. Germline V gene data show CDR1 as LNHNV and CDR2 as YYDKDF (reference sequence). The CDR3 is 18 amino acids. The J segment lost 5 bases and the V segment lost 0 bases, leaving 10 bases of the junction unmatched. The CDR3 sequence is CATSRDNRLAGQTGELFF. As DNA, the CDR3 is TGTGCCACCAGCAGAGATAATCGGCTAGCGGGGCAAACCGGGGAGCTGTTTTTT.

The chain employs TRBV13 and TRBJ1-4; 9 bases agree with TRBD1. This CDR3 is 18 amino acids long. From germline, CDR1 is PRHDT and CDR2 FYEKMQ (reference sequence). V dropped 3 bases and J dropped 1; count of bases not matched to a gene: 9. CDR3 region: CASSFKQGAFGTNEKLFF. The CDR3 region has the DNA TGTGCCAGCAGCTTTAAACAGGGGGCCTTTGGAACTAATGAAAAACTGTTTTTT.

This clone showed up just a few times. J is TRBJ2-2 and V is TRBV29-1, with 11 bases matching TRBD1. V gave up 4 bases and J gave up 6 bases; unmatched junction bases: 7. Germline lookup yields CDR1 SQVTM and CDR2 ANQGSEA. This CDR3 is built from 15 residues. CDR3 DNA sequence: TGCAGCGTTGTAAGGGACAGGGGGGTCCCCGGGGAGCTGTTTTTT. It specifies CSVVRDRGVPGELFF.